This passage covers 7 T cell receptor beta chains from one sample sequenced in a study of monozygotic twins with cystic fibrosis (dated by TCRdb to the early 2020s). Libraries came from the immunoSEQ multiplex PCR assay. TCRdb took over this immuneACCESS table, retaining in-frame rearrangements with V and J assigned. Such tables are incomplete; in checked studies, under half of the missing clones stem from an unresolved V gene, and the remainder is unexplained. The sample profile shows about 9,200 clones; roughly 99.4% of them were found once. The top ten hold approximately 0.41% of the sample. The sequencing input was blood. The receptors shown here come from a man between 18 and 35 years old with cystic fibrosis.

CDR3 protein: CSVAITGTANSPLHF. CDR3 DNA sequence: TGCAGCGTTGCTATAACCGGGACAGCTAATTCACCCCTCCACTTT. The chain links TRBV29-1 to TRBJ1-6, with TRBD1 matching 7 bases. V was clipped by 4 bases and J by 6 bases; unmatched bases: 9. The CDR3 runs 15 residues. Germline CDR1 and CDR2: SQVTM and ANQGSEA.

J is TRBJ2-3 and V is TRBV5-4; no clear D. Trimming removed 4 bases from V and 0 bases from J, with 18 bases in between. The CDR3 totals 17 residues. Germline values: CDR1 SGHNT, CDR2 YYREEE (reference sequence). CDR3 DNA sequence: TGTGCCAGCAGCAAGGCCCCAGGAGTGACTAGCACAGATACGCAGTATTTT. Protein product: CASSKAPGVTSTDTQYF.

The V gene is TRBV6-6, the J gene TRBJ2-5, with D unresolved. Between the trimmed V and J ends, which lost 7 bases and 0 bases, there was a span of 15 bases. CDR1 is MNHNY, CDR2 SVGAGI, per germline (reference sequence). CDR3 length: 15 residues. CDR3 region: CASTPSMGNQETQYF. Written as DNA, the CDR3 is TGTGCCAGCACCCCGTCTATGGGGAACCAAGAGACCCAGTACTTC.

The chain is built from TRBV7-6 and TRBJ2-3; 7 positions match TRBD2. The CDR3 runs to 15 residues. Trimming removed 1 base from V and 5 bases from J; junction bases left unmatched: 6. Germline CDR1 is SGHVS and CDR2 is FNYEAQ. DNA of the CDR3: TGTGCCAGCAGCTTAGGAGGGCTAGCGGTAGATACGCAGTATTTT. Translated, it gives CASSLGGLAVDTQYF.

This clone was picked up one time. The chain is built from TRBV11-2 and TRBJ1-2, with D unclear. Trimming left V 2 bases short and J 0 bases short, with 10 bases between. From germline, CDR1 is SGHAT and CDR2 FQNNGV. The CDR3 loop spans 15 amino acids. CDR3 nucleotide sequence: TGTGCCAGCAGCTTATCACGCCAAACTAACTATGGCTACACCTTC. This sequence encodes CASSLSRQTNYGYTF. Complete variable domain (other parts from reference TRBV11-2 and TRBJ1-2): EAGVAQSPRYKIIEKRQSVAFWCNPISGHATLYWYQQILGQGPKLLIQFQNNGVVDDSQLPKDRFSAERLKGVDSTLKIQPAKLEDSAVYLCASSLSRQTNYGYTFGSGTRLTVV.

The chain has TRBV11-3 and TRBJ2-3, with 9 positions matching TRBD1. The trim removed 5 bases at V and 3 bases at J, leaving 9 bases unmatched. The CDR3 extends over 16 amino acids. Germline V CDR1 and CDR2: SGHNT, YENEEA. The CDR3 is CASSPGGQGWTDTQYF. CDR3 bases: TGTGCCAGCAGCCCAGGGGGACAGGGTTGGACAGATACGCAGTATTTT.

CDR3 in amino acids: CASSRGPHTGELFF. CDR3 DNA: TGTGCCAGCAGCCGGGGACCTCACACCGGGGAGCTGTTTTTT. The V and J genes are TRBV14 and TRBJ2-2; TRBD1 or TRBD2 may be the D gene (5 bases each). Between the trimmed V and J ends, which lost 4 bases and 3 bases, there was a span of 9 bases. The CDR3 is 14 residues long. From germline, CDR1 is SGHDN and CDR2 FVKESK.